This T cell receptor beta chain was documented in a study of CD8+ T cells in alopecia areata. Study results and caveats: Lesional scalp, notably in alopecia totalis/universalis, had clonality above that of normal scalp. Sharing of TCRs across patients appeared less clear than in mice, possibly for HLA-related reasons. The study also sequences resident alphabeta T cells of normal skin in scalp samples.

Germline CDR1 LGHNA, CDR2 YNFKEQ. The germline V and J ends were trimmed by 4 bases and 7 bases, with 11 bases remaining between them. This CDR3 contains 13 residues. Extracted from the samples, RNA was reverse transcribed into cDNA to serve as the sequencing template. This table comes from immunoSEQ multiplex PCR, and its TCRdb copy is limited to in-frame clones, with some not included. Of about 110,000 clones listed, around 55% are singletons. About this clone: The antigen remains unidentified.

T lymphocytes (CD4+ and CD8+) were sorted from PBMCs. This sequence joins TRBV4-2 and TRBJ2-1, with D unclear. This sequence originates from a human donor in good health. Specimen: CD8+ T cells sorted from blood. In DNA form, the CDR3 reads TGTGCCAGCAGCCCCCCGGGCATGAATGAGCAGTTCTTC. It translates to CASSPPGMNEQFF.